Listed below are T cell receptor beta chains from one sample, sequenced in a study of human T cells and chemical hapten exposure. In TCRdb, the RACE reads were re-called with MiXCR into one record per CDR3 protein. The data hold 95,000 to 150,000 distinct CDR3 sequences, with approximately 10% observed a single time. This sample comprised whole blood, obtained in connection with sensitization to the hapten diphenylcyclopropenone (DPC). These receptor sequences come from a woman aged 45-65 years with alopecia areata. Some clones in this sample may be carry-over from other donors' samples. Both conserved end residues are trimmed from each CDR3. The order of the fields is D gene, V gene, clone size, J gene, CDR3 protein. The D gene is left open where the match is weak. Size is stated for part of the rows, as once, few or many counts, or as a class when the clone is expanded.

>.|TRBV12-3/TRBV12-4|.|TRBJ2-7
ASSFMGFREQY
>.|TRBV7-2|.|TRBJ1-5
ASSLKKRQPQH
>.|TRBV6-2/TRBV6-3|few|TRBJ1-1
ASSPAQIMNTEAF
>.|TRBV12-5|few|TRBJ1-1
ASGVLVNTEAF
>TRBD2|TRBV12-3/TRBV12-4|few|TRBJ2-4
ASSQRGIAKNIQY
>.|TRBV29-1|few|TRBJ2-4
SVERGRNIQY
>.|TRBV15|few|TRBJ1-1
ATSRDVGGALTEAF
>.|TRBV5-1|.|TRBJ2-3
ASSLEEGYPSTDTQY
>.|TRBV12-3/TRBV12-4|.|TRBJ1-5
ASSPGFSNQPQH
>.|TRBV3-1|few|TRBJ2-7
ASSPREGGNYEQY
>.|TRBV29-1|few|TRBJ1-1
SAVSQGLATEAF
>.|TRBV7-2|few|TRBJ2-5
ASSLGLLETQY
>.|TRBV9|few|TRBJ2-3
ASSSGGDPDTQY
>.|TRBV29-1|.|TRBJ2-5
SVAQSQETQY
>.|TRBV18|.|TRBJ1-1
ASSPQANTEAF
>TRBD2|TRBV6-5|many|TRBJ2-7
ASSSSPLPGLAGYEQY
>.|TRBV7-8|.|TRBJ1-6
ALIETYNSPLH
>.|TRBV10-3|few|TRBJ2-2
AISGTPNTGELF
>.|TRBV12-3/TRBV12-4|many|TRBJ2-1
ASSLGDGAYNEQF
>TRBD1|TRBV7-9|few|TRBJ1-4
ASSLARGDSEKLF
>TRBD1|TRBV28|.|TRBJ2-7
ASSSRGLPHEQY
>.|TRBV13|few|TRBJ2-6
ASSPPANVLT
>.|TRBV6-1|.|TRBJ2-7
ASSEVDKYEQY
>TRBD2|TRBV6-5|few|TRBJ2-7
ASSGPTYEQY
>.|TRBV29-1|few|TRBJ2-4
SVRGVQGNIQY
>TRBD1|TRBV5-4|few|TRBJ2-2
ASSLGQGSAGELF
>.|TRBV13|.|TRBJ1-4
ASSIRAPREKLF
>.|TRBV28|many|TRBJ2-3
ASSLSLGPITDTQY
>.|TRBV7-2|few|TRBJ1-5
ASSLVGSEGNQPQH
>.|TRBV12-3/TRBV12-4|many|TRBJ2-4
ASSPGTYNIQY
>TRBD1|TRBV10-3|.|TRBJ2-4
ATGGAKNIQY
>.|TRBV29-1|many|TRBJ2-3
SVEYADTQY
>.|TRBV6-2/TRBV6-3|few|TRBJ2-6
AGATGANVLT
>.|TRBV29-1|many|TRBJ1-1
SVGRGNTEAF
>TRBD2|TRBV4-3|few|TRBJ2-3
ASSQFRGGPGDTQY
>.|TRBV28|few|TRBJ2-7
ASSLLGPGEQY
>.|TRBV12-3/TRBV12-4|.|TRBJ1-1
ASSRGTEAF
>TRBD1|TRBV29-1|many|TRBJ1-1
SVETGDTEAF
>.|TRBV18|.|TRBJ2-3
ASSQSGTGSEPTTDTQY
>TRBD1|TRBV20-1|.|TRBJ2-7
SARDLGQGSEQY
>.|TRBV13|many|TRBJ2-1
ASSLGAGDNEQF